The next 12 T cell receptor beta chains were all read from a single sample in a study of T-cell memory formation after mild COVID-19. TCRdb reprocessed the 5' RACE reads via MiXCR and lists one record per CDR3 protein. The profile covers hundreds of thousands of distinct CDR3 sequences, with under 25% appearing a single time and around 13% taken by the ten largest. Sample: PBMCs or a T cell subset sorted from them (not recorded which). These receptors were obtained from an adult woman who had mild COVID-19 (a few samples of this study predate the infection). Cell type and time point are not known.

This clonotype was seen more than once but under ten times. The chain links TRBV5-1 to TRBJ2-5; TRBD2 is a possible D gene (5 bases). V gave up 8 bases and J gave up 4 bases, with 18 bases separating them. CDR1 SGHRS and CDR2 YFSETQ come from the germline V gene. The CDR3 has 14 residues. The DNA of the CDR3 is TGCGCCAGTAGTCGGAGGCCCCCCGGAGAGACCCAGTACTTC. Protein product: CASSRRPPGETQYF.

The rearrangement joins TRBV5-1 to TRBJ2-1; TRBD2 matches 8 bases. There are 15 residues in the CDR3. Germline assignment: CDR1 SGHRS and CDR2 YFSETQ. After removal of 2 bases from V and 7 bases from J, the junction contained 8 bases not matched to a gene. CDR3 nucleotides: TGCGCCAGCAGCTTAGTAGCGGGGCCGATAAATGAGCAGTTCTTC. It is translated as CASSLVAGPINEQFF.

The chain couples TRBV6-2 or TRBV6-3 to TRBJ2-7; 9 nucleotides match TRBD1. Germline loops: CDR1 MNHEY, CDR2 SVGEGT. The CDR3 totals 16 residues. V lost 0 bases, J lost 2 bases, and 5 bases stayed unmatched. The DNA of the CDR3 is TGTGCCAGCAGTTACTCGATGGGACAGGGACCCTACGAGCAGTACTTC. Its translation is CASSYSMGQGPYEQYF.

This clonotype was seen just once. The chain has TRBV5-1 and TRBJ1-1; D may be TRBD1 (6 bases). In germline, CDR1 is SGHRS, CDR2 YFSETQ. Trimming took off 4 bases at V and 1 base at J, with 11 bases between the two ends. This CDR3 is 14 amino acids long. CDR3 nucleotides: TGCGCCAGCAGCATGTGGACAGAGAACACTGAAGCTTTCTTT. It specifies CASSMWTENTEAFF.

This clonotype has a handful of counts. The chain is built from TRBV5-1 and TRBJ2-7; TRBD2 agrees at 12 bases. Germline CDR1 SGHRS, CDR2 YFSETQ. CDR3 length: 15 amino acids. J gave up 3 bases and V 1 base, and 2 bases lay outside the gene matches. CDR3 nucleotides: TGCGCCAGCAGCTTGATGACTAGCGGGGGCTACGAGCAGTACTTC. Translated: CASSLMTSGGYEQYF.

This chain joins TRBV10-3 and TRBJ2-1; 9 nucleotides agree with TRBD2. Germline V gene sequence: CDR1 ENHRY, CDR2 SYGVKD. The V gene end was trimmed by 4 bases and the J gene end by 1 base; junction bases not matched to a gene: 8. The CDR3 spans 17 residues. The chain's CDR3 is CAISGASRGGSYNEQFF. Written as DNA, the CDR3 is TGTGCCATCAGTGGGGCTTCGCGGGGGGGTTCCTACAATGAGCAGTTCTTC.

This clonotype was counted between two and nine times. The gene calls are TRBV7-9 and TRBJ1-6; no definite D call. The CDR3 consists of 14 residues. Germline V gene lookup returns CDR1 SEHNR and CDR2 FQNEAQ (reference sequence). Deletions cut 5 bases from V and 5 bases from J, with 10 bases between. For the CDR3, the DNA is TGTGCCAGCAGCGTGAGCGGGAATAATTCACCCCTCCACTTT. It encodes CASSVSGNNSPLHF. The full variable domain, in which reference TRBV7-9 and TRBJ1-6 provide the parts outside the CDR3, is DTGVSQNPRHKITKRGQNVTFRCDPISEHNRLYWYRQTLGQGPEFLTYFQNEAQLEKSRLLSDRFSAERPKGSFSTLEIQRTEQGDSAMYLCASSVSGNNSPLHFGNGTRLTVT.

The chain couples TRBV11-3 to TRBJ2-3, with D possibly being TRBD1 or TRBD2 (5 bases each). The CDR3 spans 14 residues. V was shortened by 2 bases and J by 3 bases, with 9 bases between the two germline ends. CDR1 SGHNT and CDR2 YENEEA come from the germline V gene. The DNA for the CDR3 is TGTGCCAGCAGCTTAAGGGACGAGACAGATACGCAGTATTTT. Translated, it gives CASSLRDETDTQYF.

This clonotype has only a few counts. In DNA form, the CDR3 reads TGTGCCAGCAGCTCCCCAGGACAGATTCAAGAGACCCAGTACTTC. Protein product: CASSSPGQIQETQYF. The chain joins TRBV7-2 to TRBJ2-5, with D possibly being TRBD1 (6 bases). The CDR3 consists of 15 residues. Trimming pared 4 bases from V and 2 bases from J, leaving 14 bases between. Germline CDR1 and CDR2: SGHTA and FQGNSA.

This rearrangement joins TRBV6-5 to TRBJ2-1; a weak D match, TRBD2 (5 bases). Germline values: CDR1 MNHEY, CDR2 SVGAGI. This CDR3 spans 14 amino acids. Between the trimmed V and J ends, which lost 6 bases and 3 bases, there was a span of 12 bases. The CDR3 nucleotides are TGTGCCAGCAGCCAAGCGGCGGGCTACAATGAGCAGTTCTTC. Its protein product is CASSQAAGYNEQFF.

The V call is TRBV6-5, the J call TRBJ2-3, with D possibly being TRBD2 (5 bases). Per the germline V gene, CDR1 is MNHEY and CDR2 is SVGAGI. V lost 0 bases and J 4 bases, leaving 20 bases between the germline ends. This CDR3 spans 18 amino acids. CDR3 nucleotides: TGTGCCAGCAGTTACTCGGGCGGGTTAACTAGGAAGGCAGATACGCAGTATTTT. Protein sequence: CASSYSGGLTRKADTQYF.

A few counts support this clonotype. This sequence joins TRBV7-8 and TRBJ1-2; 10 bases line up with TRBD1. The germline CDR1 and CDR2 sequences are SGHVS and FQNEAQ. The junction had 3 bases not matched to a gene; V was cut back by 1 base and J by 7 bases. The CDR3 length is 14 residues. DNA for the CDR3: TGTGCCAGCAGCTTAGGACAGGGGGCGAGTGGCTACACCTTC. It is translated as CASSLGQGASGYTF.